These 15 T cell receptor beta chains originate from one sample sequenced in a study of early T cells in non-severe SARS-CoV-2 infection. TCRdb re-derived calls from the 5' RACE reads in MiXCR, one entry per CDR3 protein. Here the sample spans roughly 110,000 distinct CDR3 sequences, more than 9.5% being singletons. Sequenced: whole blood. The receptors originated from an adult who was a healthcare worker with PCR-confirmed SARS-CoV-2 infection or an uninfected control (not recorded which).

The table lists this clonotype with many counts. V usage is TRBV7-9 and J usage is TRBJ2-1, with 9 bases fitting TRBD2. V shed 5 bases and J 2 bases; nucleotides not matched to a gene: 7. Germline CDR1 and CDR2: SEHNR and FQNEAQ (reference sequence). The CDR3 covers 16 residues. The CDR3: CASSQRIAGAYNEQFF. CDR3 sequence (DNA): TGTGCCAGCAGCCAACGAATAGCGGGGGCCTACAATGAGCAGTTCTTC.

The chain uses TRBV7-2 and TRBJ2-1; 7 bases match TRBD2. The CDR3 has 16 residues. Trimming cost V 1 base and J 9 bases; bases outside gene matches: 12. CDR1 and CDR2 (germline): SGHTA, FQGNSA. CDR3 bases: TGTGCCAGCAGCTTAGATCGAAGACTAGCTAGGGGTGAGCAGTTCTTC. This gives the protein CASSLDRRLARGEQFF. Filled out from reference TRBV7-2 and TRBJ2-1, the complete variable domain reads GAGVSQSPSNKVTEKGKDVELRCDPISGHTALYWYRQSLGQGLEFLIYFQGNSAPDKSGLPSDRFSAERTGGSVSTLTIQRTQQEDSAVYLCASSLDRRLARGEQFFGPGTRLTVL.

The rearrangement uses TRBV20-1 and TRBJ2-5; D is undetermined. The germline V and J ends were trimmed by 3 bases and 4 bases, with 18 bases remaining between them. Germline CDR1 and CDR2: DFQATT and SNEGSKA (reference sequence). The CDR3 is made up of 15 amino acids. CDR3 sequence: CSARERRERTETQYF. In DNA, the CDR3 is TGCAGTGCTAGGGAAAGGCGCGAACGCACAGAGACCCAGTACTTC.

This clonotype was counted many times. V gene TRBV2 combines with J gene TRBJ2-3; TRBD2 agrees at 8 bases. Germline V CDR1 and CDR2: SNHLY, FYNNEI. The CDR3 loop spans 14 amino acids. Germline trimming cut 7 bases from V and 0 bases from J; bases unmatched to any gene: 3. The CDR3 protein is CASTPSGSTDTQYF. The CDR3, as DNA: TGTGCCAGCACCCCTAGCGGGAGCACAGATACGCAGTATTTT.

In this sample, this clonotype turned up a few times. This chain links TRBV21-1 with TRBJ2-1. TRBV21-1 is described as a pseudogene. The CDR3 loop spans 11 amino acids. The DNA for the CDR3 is TGTGCCAGCACAAACGCCAATGAGCAGTTCTTC. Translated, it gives CASTNANEQFF.

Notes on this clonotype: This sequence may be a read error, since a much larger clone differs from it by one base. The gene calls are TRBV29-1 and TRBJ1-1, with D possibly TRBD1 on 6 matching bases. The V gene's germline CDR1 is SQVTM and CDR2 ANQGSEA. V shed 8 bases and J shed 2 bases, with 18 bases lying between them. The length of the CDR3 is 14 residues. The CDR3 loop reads CSMRPGQLNTEAFF. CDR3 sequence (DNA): TGCAGCATGCGACCGGGACAACTAAACACTGAAGCTTTCTTT.

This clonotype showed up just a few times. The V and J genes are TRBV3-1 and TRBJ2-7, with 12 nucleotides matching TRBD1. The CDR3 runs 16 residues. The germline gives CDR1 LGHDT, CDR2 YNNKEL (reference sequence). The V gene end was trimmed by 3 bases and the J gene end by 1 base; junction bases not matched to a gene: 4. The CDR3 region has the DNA TGTGCCAGCAGCCACGGGACAGGGGGCGCTTCCTACGAGCAGTACTTC. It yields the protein CASSHGTGGASYEQYF.

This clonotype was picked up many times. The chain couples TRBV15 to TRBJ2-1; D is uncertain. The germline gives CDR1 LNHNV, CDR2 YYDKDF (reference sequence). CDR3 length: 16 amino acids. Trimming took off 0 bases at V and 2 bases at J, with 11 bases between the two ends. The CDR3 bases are TGTGCCACCAGCAGAGAGAGGAGTCCTGCCTACAATGAGCAGTTCTTC. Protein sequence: CATSRERSPAYNEQFF. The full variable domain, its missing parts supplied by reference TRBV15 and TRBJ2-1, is DAMVIQNPRYQVTQFGKPVTLSCSQTLNHNVMYWYQQKSSQAPKLLFHYYDKDFNNEADTPDNFQSRRPNTSFCFLDIRSPGLGDTAMYLCATSRERSPAYNEQFFGPGTRLTVL.

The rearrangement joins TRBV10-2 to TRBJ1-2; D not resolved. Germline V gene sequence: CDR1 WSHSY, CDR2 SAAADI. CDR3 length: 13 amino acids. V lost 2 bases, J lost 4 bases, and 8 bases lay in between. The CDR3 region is CASSESRGYGYTF. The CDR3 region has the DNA TGCGCCAGCAGTGAGAGCCGGGGCTATGGCTACACCTTC.

As DNA, the CDR3 is TGTGCCAGTAGTATAATTGGGACAGCTCTCTCTGGGGCCAACGTCCTGACTTTC. This encodes CASSIIGTALSGANVLTF. V and J are TRBV19 and TRBJ2-6; 7 nucleotides align to TRBD1. CDR3 length equals 18 residues. Germline trimming cut 2 bases from V and 0 bases from J; bases unmatched to any gene: 7. The germline V gene encodes CDR1 LNHDA and CDR2 SQIVND (reference sequence).

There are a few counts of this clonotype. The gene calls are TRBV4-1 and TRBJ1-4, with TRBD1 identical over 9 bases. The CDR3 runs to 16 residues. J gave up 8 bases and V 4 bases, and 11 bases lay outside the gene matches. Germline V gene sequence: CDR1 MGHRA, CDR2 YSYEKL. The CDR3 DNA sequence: TGCGCCAGCAGCCGAGTCCCGGGACAGGGAAAGGAAAAACTGTTTTTT. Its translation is CASSRVPGQGKEKLFF.

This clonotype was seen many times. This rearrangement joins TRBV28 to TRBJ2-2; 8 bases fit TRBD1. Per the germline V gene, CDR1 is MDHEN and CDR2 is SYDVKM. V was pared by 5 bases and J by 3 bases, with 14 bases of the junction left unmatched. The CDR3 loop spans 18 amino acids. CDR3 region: CASSAGTGNIGDTGELFF. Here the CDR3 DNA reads TGTGCCAGCAGTGCCGGGACAGGAAACATTGGGGACACCGGGGAGCTGTTTTTT.

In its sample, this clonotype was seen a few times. CDR3 bases: TGTGCCAGCAGTTTACCGGGAGCACCTTATTCCGAGCAGTACTTC. This translates into CASSLPGAPYSEQYF. The rearrangement uses TRBV28 and TRBJ2-7; D might be TRBD2 (6 bases). The CDR3 loop spans 15 amino acids. V gave up 2 bases and J gave up 6 bases, with 17 bases separating them. CDR1 and CDR2 (germline): MDHEN, SYDVKM. Using reference TRBV28 and TRBJ2-7 for the parts outside the CDR3, the full variable domain is DVKVTQSSRYLVKRTGEKVFLECVQDMDHENMFWYRQDPGLGLRLIYFSYDVKMKEKGDIPEGYSVSREKKERFSLILESASTNQTSMYLCASSLPGAPYSEQYFGPGTRLTVT.

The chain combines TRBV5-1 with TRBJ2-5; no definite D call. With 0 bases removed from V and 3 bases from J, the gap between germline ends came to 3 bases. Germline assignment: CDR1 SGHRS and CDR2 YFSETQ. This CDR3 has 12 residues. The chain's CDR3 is CASSLVKETQYF. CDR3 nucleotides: TGCGCCAGCAGCTTGGTGAAAGAGACCCAGTACTTC.

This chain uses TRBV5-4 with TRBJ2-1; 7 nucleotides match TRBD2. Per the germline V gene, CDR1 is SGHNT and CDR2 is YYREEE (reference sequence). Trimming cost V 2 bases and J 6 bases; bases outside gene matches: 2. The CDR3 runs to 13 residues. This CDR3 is CASSFGGSNEQFF. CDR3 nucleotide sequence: TGTGCCAGCAGCTTTGGCGGGAGCAATGAGCAGTTCTTC. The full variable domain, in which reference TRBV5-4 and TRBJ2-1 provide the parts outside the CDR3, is ETGVTQSPTHLIKTRGQQVTLRCSSQSGHNTVSWYQQALGQGPQFIFQYYREEENGRGNFPPRFSGLQFPNYSSELNVNALELDDSALYLCASSFGGSNEQFFGPGTRLTVL.